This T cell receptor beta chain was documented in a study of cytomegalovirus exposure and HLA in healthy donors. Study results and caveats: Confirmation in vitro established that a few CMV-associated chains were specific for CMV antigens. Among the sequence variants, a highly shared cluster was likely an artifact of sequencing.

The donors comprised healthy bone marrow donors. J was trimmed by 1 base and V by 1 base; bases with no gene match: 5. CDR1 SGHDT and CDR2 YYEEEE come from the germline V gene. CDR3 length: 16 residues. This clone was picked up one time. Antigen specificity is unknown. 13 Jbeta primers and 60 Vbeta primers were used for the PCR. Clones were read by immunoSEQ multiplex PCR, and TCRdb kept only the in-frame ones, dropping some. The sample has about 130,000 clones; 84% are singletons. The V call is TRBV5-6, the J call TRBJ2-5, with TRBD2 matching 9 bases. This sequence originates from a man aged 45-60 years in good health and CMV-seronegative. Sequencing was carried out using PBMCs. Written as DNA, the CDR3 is TGTGCCAGCAGCTTGTTCGAGCGGGGGGTCCAAGAGACCCAGTACTTC. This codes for CASSLFERGVQETQYF.